This TCR beta chain was sequenced during a study of response to subunit inactivated influenza vaccine. Study-level points and caveats: Each seasonal influenza vaccination, the authors suggested, recruits few new T cells.

One entry per CDR3 protein, called by TCRdb with MiXCR from the RT-PCR reads. The sample lists about 650,000 distinct CDR3 sequences, around 16% occurring once. This clonotype was detected a few times. As yet, its antigen is unknown. This CDR3 spans 15 amino acids. V was pared by 0 bases and J by 9 bases, with 3 bases of the junction left unmatched. Germline V gene sequence: CDR1 SGHRS, CDR2 YFSETQ. The chain employs TRBV5-1 and TRBJ1-6; TRBD1 matches at 10 bases. This TCR was sampled from a man in his forties or fifties who received an inactivated influenza vaccine. The sequencing here drew on PBMCs from blood, taken about 12 days after vaccination. As DNA, the CDR3 is TGCGCCAGCAGCTTGGAGACAGGGGGCCTTTCACCCCTCCACTTT. Protein sequence: CASSLETGGLSPLHF.